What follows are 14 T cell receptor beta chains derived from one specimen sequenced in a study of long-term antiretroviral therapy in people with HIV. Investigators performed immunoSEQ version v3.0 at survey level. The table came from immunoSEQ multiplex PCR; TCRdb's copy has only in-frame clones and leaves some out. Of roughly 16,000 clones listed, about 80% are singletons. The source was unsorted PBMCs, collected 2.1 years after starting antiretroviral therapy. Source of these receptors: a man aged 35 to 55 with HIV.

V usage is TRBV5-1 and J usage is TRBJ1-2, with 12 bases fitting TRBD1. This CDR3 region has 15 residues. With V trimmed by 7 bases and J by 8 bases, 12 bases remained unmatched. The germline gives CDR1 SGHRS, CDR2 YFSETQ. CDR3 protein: CASDAFGTGGEGYTF. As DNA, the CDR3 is TGCGCCAGCGACGCGTTTGGGACAGGGGGCGAGGGCTACACCTTC.

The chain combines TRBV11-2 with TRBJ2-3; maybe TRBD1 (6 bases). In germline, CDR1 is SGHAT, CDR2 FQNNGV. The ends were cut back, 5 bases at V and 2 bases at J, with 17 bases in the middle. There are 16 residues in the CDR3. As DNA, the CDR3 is TGTGCCAGCAGCCTTAACGACAGGAGCTACACAGATACGCAGTATTTT. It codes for CASSLNDRSYTDTQYF. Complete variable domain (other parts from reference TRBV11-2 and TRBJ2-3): EAGVAQSPRYKIIEKRQSVAFWCNPISGHATLYWYQQILGQGPKLLIQFQNNGVVDDSQLPKDRFSAERLKGVDSTLKIQPAKLEDSAVYLCASSLNDRSYTDTQYFGPGTRLTVL.

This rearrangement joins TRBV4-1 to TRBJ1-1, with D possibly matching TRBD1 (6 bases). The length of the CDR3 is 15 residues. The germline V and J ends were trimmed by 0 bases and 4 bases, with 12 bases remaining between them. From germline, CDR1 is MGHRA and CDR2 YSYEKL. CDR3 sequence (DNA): TGCGCCAGCAGCCAAGAGGGAGGCAGGGGCACTGAAGCTTTCTTT. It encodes CASSQEGGRGTEAFF.

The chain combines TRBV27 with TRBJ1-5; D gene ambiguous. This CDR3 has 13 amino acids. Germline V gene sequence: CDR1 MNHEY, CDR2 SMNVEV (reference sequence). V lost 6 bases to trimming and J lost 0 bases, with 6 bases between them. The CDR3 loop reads CASSPLSNQPQHF. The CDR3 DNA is TGTGCCAGCAGCCCGCTTAGCAATCAGCCCCAGCATTTT.

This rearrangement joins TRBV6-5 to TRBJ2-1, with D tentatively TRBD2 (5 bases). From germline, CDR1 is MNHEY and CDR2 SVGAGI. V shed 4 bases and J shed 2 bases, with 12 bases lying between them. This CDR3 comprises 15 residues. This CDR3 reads CASSWTPGPYNEQFF. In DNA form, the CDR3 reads TGTGCCAGCAGTTGGACTCCTGGGCCCTACAATGAGCAGTTCTTC.

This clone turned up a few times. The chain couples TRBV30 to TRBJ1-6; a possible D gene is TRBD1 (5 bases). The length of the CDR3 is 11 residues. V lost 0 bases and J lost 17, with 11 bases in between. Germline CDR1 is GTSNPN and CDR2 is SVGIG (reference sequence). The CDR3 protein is CAWSVGRLIHF. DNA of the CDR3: TGTGCCTGGAGTGTGGGGCGGCTTATCCACTTT.

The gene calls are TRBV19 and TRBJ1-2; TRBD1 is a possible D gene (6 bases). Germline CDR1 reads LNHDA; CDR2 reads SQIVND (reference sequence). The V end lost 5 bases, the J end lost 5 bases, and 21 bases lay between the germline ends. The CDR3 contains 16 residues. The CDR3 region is CASSSPVRTGRYGYTF. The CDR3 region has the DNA TGTGCCAGTAGTTCCCCGGTTAGAACAGGGAGGTATGGCTACACCTTC.

The CDR3 region has the DNA TGTGCCAGCAGTTTGATGACAGGGGGTACTGAAGCTTTCTTT. Protein: CASSLMTGGTEAFF. V is TRBV11-2 and J is TRBJ1-1; 9 nucleotides match TRBD1. This CDR3 is 14 amino acids long. The ends lost 6 bases at V and 5 bases at J; junction bases unmatched: 7. Per the germline V gene, CDR1 is SGHAT and CDR2 is FQNNGV.

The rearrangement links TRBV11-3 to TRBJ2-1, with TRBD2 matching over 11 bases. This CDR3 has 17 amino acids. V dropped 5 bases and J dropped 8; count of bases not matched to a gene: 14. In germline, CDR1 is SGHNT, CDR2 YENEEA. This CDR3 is CASSPSTSGVTGDEQFF. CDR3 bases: TGTGCCAGCAGCCCTTCGACTAGCGGGGTTACCGGGGATGAGCAGTTCTTC.

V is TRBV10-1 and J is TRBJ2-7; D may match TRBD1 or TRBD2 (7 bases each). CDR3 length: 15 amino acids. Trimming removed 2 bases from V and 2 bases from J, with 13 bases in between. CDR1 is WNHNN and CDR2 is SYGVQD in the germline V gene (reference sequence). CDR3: CASSEGQGGTYEQYF. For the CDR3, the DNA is TGCGCCAGCAGTGAGGGGCAGGGGGGGACCTACGAGCAGTACTTC.

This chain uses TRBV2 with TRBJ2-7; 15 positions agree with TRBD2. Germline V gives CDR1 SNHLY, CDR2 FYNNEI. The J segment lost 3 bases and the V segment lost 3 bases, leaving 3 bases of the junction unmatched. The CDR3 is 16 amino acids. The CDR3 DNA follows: TGTGCCAGCAGTGACGAGGGACTAGCGGGGGGCTACGAGCAGTACTTC. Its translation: CASSDEGLAGGYEQYF.

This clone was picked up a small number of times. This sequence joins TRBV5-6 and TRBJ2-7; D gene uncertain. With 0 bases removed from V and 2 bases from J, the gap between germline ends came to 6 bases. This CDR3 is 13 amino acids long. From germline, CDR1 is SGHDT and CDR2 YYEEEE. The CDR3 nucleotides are TGTGCCAGCAGCTTGGGACCGACCTACGAGCAGTACTTC. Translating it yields CASSLGPTYEQYF. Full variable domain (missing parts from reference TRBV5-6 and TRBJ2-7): DAGVTQSPTHLIKTRGQQVTLRCSPKSGHDTVSWYQQALGQGPQFIFQYYEEEERQRGNFPDRFSGHQFPNYSSELNVNALLLGDSALYLCASSLGPTYEQYFGPGTRLTVT.

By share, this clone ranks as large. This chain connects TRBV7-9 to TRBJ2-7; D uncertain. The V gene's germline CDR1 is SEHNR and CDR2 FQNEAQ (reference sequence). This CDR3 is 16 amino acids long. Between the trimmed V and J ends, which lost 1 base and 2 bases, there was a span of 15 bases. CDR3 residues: CASSLEHSRNPYEQYF. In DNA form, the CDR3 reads TGTGCCAGCAGCTTAGAGCACTCCAGGAACCCCTACGAGCAGTACTTC.

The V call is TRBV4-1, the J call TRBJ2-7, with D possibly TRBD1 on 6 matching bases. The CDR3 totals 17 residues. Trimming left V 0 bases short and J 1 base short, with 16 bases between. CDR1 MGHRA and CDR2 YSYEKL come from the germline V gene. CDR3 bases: TGCGCCAGCAGCCAAGAAGAAGGAAACAGGGTTTCCTACGAGCAGTACTTC. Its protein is CASSQEEGNRVSYEQYF.